These 20 T cell receptor beta chains share one sample of origin, sequenced in a study of blood T cell repertoires in COVID-19. This table comes from immunoSEQ multiplex PCR, and its TCRdb copy is limited to in-frame clones, with some not included. The sample records 100,000 to 150,000 clones, over 80% being singletons. Sequenced input: peripheral blood. These receptors all stem from a middle-aged man with active or convalescent COVID-19.

The chain links TRBV5-6 to TRBJ1-3, with a tentative D call TRBD1 (5 bases). The CDR3 extends over 16 amino acids. Germline V gene sequence: CDR1 SGHDT, CDR2 YYEEEE. V lost 0 bases and J lost 0, with 10 bases in between. The CDR3 loop is CASSLGGSYSGNTIYF. CDR3 sequence (DNA): TGTGCCAGCAGCTTGGGGGGCAGCTACTCTGGAAACACCATATATTTT.

The rearrangement joins TRBV29-1 to TRBJ2-3, with D perhaps matching TRBD1 (6 bases). The CDR3 length is 15 residues. The germline CDR1 and CDR2 sequences are SQVTM and ANQGSEA. The V end was cut by 8 bases, the J end by 1 base, with 19 bases between. The CDR3 nucleotides read TGCAGCCTCGCCGGAGGTGAGGGGGGCACAGATACGCAGTATTTT. This codes for CSLAGGEGGTDTQYF.

This chain connects TRBV6-5 to TRBJ2-2; 8 bases are shared with TRBD2. The CDR3 covers 15 residues. Germline V gene data show CDR1 as MNHEY and CDR2 as SVGAGI. V lost 4 bases, J lost 5 bases, and 6 bases stayed unmatched. Here the CDR3 DNA reads TGTGCCAGCAGTTTTCGGGGGGGCCGAACCGGGGAGCTGTTTTTT. Encoded protein: CASSFRGGRTGELFF.

The rearrangement uses TRBV19 and TRBJ1-3; the D is unclear. CDR1 and CDR2 from the germline V gene are LNHDA and SQIVND (reference sequence). V was pared by 5 bases and J by 10 bases, with 18 bases between. The CDR3 sequence is 14 residues long. CDR3 coding DNA: TGTGCCAGTAGTGTCACGAAGGCTCTAGGTACCATATATTTT. It specifies CASSVTKALGTIYF.

This clone was detected only once. The chain couples TRBV7-9 to TRBJ2-4; maybe TRBD1 (5 bases). The CDR3 runs 15 residues. The germline CDR1 and CDR2 sequences are SEHNR and FQNEAQ (reference sequence). V was trimmed by 4 bases and J by 4 bases, leaving 14 bases between them. CDR3 in amino acids: CASSSQGVTKNIQYF. DNA for the CDR3: TGTGCCAGCAGCTCCCAAGGGGTAACGAAAAACATTCAGTACTTC.

This clone occurred once. The V gene is TRBV19, the J gene TRBJ1-4, with D hard to call. From germline, CDR1 is LNHDA and CDR2 SQIVND (reference sequence). This CDR3 has 15 amino acids. V lost 7 bases, J lost 8 bases, and 20 bases lay in between. CDR3 region: CASTPPGNRQEKLFF. CDR3 sequence (DNA): TGTGCCAGTACCCCCCCGGGGAACCGCCAGGAAAAACTGTTTTTT.

The V call is TRBV5-1, the J call TRBJ1-5; D is unclear. This CDR3 contains 13 residues. The V gene lost 0 bases and the J gene lost 4 bases, with 5 bases spanning the gap. Germline CDR1 reads SGHRS; CDR2 reads YFSETQ. The CDR3 spells CASSLGPNQPQHF. The DNA of the CDR3 is TGCGCCAGCAGCTTGGGTCCGAATCAGCCCCAGCATTTT.

The genes are TRBV5-1 and TRBJ1-5; D is possibly TRBD1 (6 bases). Germline values: CDR1 SGHRS, CDR2 YFSETQ. The ends were cut back, 0 bases at V and 1 base at J, with 11 bases in the middle. This CDR3 spans 16 amino acids. The DNA of the CDR3 is TGCGCCAGCAGCTTGGGGACGACAGGAAGCAATCAGCCCCAGCATTTT. Translated: CASSLGTTGSNQPQHF.

This sequence joins TRBV9 and TRBJ2-5; 8 bases fit TRBD2. Trimming cost V 2 bases and J 4 bases; bases outside gene matches: 7. The CDR3 extends over 15 amino acids. Per the germline V gene, CDR1 is SGDLS and CDR2 is YYNGEE. The CDR3 here is CASSVPGGPGETQYF. CDR3 nucleotides: TGTGCCAGCAGCGTCCCGGGGGGGCCGGGAGAGACCCAGTACTTC. Supplemented by reference TRBV9 and TRBJ2-5, the full variable domain reads DSGVTQTPKHLITATGQRVTLRCSPRSGDLSVYWYQQSLDQGLQFLIQYYNGEERAKGNILERFSAQQFPDLHSELNLSSLELGDSALYFCASSVPGGPGETQYFGPGTRLLVL.

V and J are TRBV10-2 and TRBJ2-3; D remains unclear. CDR3 length: 12 residues. CDR1 and CDR2 (germline): WSHSY, SAAADI. V was shortened by 6 bases and J by 2 bases, with 6 bases between the two germline ends. The CDR3 DNA sequence: TGCGCCAGCAGAAGCGACACAGATACGCAGTATTTT. Protein product: CASRSDTDTQYF.

This clone was counted a few times. J is TRBJ1-2 and V is TRBV10-3; possibly TRBD1 for D (5 bases). Per germline, CDR1 ENHRY and CDR2 SYGVKD. V was cut by 6 bases and J by 2 bases, with 7 bases left in between. The length of the CDR3 is 12 residues. CDR3 sequence reads: CAISRANYGYTF. In nucleotides, the CDR3 is TGTGCCATCAGCAGGGCCAACTATGGCTACACCTTC.

This chain joins TRBV19 and TRBJ1-5; D gene uncertain. CDR1 is LNHDA and CDR2 is SQIVND in the germline V gene (reference sequence). Deletions cut 11 bases from V and 3 bases from J, with 14 bases between. This CDR3 is 13 amino acids long. CDR3 sequence (DNA): TGTGCCGCGGCCAAGGAGATCAATCAGCCCCAGCATTTT. It codes for CAAAKEINQPQHF.

The chain joins TRBV3-1 (or the pseudogene TRBV3-2) to TRBJ2-6; D gene unclear. V shed 4 bases and J shed 1 base, with 8 bases lying between them. The germline V gene encodes CDR1 LGHDT and CDR2 YNNKEL (reference sequence). CDR3 size: 15 residues. The CDR3 reads CASSPTHSGANVLTF. The CDR3 DNA follows: TGTGCCAGCAGCCCAACTCATTCTGGGGCCAACGTCCTGACTTTC.

The rearrangement links TRBV11-2 to TRBJ1-6; possible D gene TRBD1, 6 bases. The V end was cut by 5 bases, the J end by 3 bases, with 17 bases between. Per the germline V gene, CDR1 is SGHAT and CDR2 is FQNNGV. CDR3 length: 17 amino acids. In DNA form, the CDR3 reads TGTGCCAGCAGCCCCCTCACAGGGAAGAACTATAATTCACCCCTCCACTTT. It is translated as CASSPLTGKNYNSPLHF.

CDR3 nucleotides: TGTGCCACCAGTGGAGGCTATGGCTACACCTTC. Translated, it gives CATSGGYGYTF. The chain couples TRBV24-1 to TRBJ1-2; D is unresolved. Germline lookup yields CDR1 KGHDR and CDR2 SFDVKD. The CDR3 extends over 11 amino acids. The germline V and J ends were trimmed by 5 bases and 4 bases, with 4 bases remaining between them.

V gene TRBV9 combines with J gene TRBJ2-2; perhaps TRBD1 as D (5 bases). V was shortened by 0 bases and J by 2 bases, with 17 bases between the two germline ends. This CDR3 comprises 18 residues. Germline V lookup: CDR1 SGDLS, CDR2 YYNGEE. The CDR3 sequence is CASSVVQGNLSNTGELFF. The CDR3 DNA is TGTGCCAGCAGCGTAGTCCAGGGAAATCTATCCAACACCGGGGAGCTGTTTTTT.

This clone was recorded once. J is TRBJ2-1 and V is TRBV7-2; 13 bases agree with TRBD2. V was clipped by 1 base and J by 8 bases; unmatched bases: 5. Germline-derived CDR1 and CDR2 are SGHTA and FQGNSA. The CDR3 covers 16 residues. CDR3 residues: CASSLELAGGPYEQFF. The CDR3 nucleotides are TGTGCCAGCAGCTTAGAACTAGCGGGGGGGCCGTATGAGCAGTTCTTC.

The chain recombines TRBV6-6 with TRBJ1-5, with 9 nucleotides matching TRBD1. With V trimmed by 0 bases and J by 1 base, 1 base remained unmatched. CDR3 size: 16 residues. Germline V gives CDR1 MNHNY, CDR2 SVGAGI (reference sequence). CDR3 residues: CASSYSDRGSNQPQHF. The CDR3 coding sequence is TGTGCCAGCAGTTACTCGGACAGGGGAAGCAATCAGCCCCAGCATTTT.

This clone turned up a few times. The genes are TRBV9 and TRBJ1-6; D perhaps matches TRBD1 (5 bases). CDR1 and CDR2 (germline): SGDLS, YYNGEE. V shed 1 base and J shed 3 bases, with 14 bases lying between them. The CDR3 contains 17 residues. CDR3 bases: TGTGCCAGCAGCGTACAAGGACACACAAACTATAATTCACCCCTCCACTTT. Translating it yields CASSVQGHTNYNSPLHF.

This chain links TRBV7-8 with TRBJ1-3; 10 nucleotides line up with TRBD1. The CDR3 has 18 residues. Trimming took 1 base from V and 4 from J; bases not matched to a gene: 10. Germline V gene sequence: CDR1 SGHVS, CDR2 FQNEAQ. This chain's CDR3 is CASSLGRGQGLGGNTIYF. CDR3 DNA sequence: TGTGCCAGCAGCTTAGGCCGGGGACAGGGGTTGGGAGGAAACACCATATATTTT.